This entry lists 22 T cell receptor beta chains sequenced from one sample in a study of blood T cell repertoires in COVID-19. Assay used: immunoSEQ multiplex PCR; TCRdb lists only in-frame clones, some missing. Counted here are hundreds of thousands of clones, 83% occurring once; the ten biggest clones make up 2.5% to 3%. The sequencing sample was made of peripheral blood. The receptors stem from a woman aged 40 to 50 with active or convalescent COVID-19.

The J gene is TRBJ2-1, the V gene TRBV24-1; 12 bases agree with TRBD1. From germline, CDR1 is KGHDR and CDR2 SFDVKD. With 4 bases clipped from V and 3 bases from J, the junction kept 3 bases outside the gene matches. The CDR3 contains 16 residues. The CDR3 region is CATSEGQGAGYNEQFF. For the CDR3, the DNA is TGTGCCACCAGTGAGGGACAGGGGGCCGGCTACAATGAGCAGTTCTTC.

The chain couples TRBV12-5 to TRBJ1-1, with 7 bases that match TRBD1. V dropped 5 bases and J dropped 4; count of bases not matched to a gene: 7. The CDR3 extends over 14 amino acids. The V gene's germline CDR1 is LGHNT and CDR2 FRNRAP. The CDR3, as DNA: TGTGCTAGTGGTCCCGCCAACAGGGGCACTGAAGCTTTCTTT. Translating it yields CASGPANRGTEAFF.

The chain carries TRBV19 and TRBJ2-3; D not certain. The CDR3 extends over 16 amino acids. Trimming took off 6 bases at V and 0 bases at J, with 16 bases between the two ends. Germline CDR1 LNHDA, CDR2 SQIVND (reference sequence). CDR3 protein: CASRGLYSPSTDTQYF. The CDR3 DNA sequence: TGTGCCAGTAGGGGCCTTTATTCGCCTAGCACAGATACGCAGTATTTT. Full variable domain (remainder filled in from reference TRBV19 and TRBJ2-3): DGGITQSPKYLFRKEGQNVTLSCEQNLNHDAMYWYRQDPGQGLRLIYYSQIVNDFQKGDIAEGYSVSREKKESFPLTVTSAQKNPTAFYLCASRGLYSPSTDTQYFGPGTRLTVL.

The V and J genes are TRBV4-1 and TRBJ1-6; 8 positions agree with TRBD1. V gave up 0 bases and J gave up 7 bases; unmatched junction bases: 5. This CDR3 is 16 amino acids long. Germline CDR1 reads MGHRA; CDR2 reads YSYEKL. The CDR3 DNA is TGCGCCAGCAGCCAAGATTGGCAGGGGGCGAATTCACCCCTCCACTTT. This codes for CASSQDWQGANSPLHF.

V and J are TRBV6-5 and TRBJ2-5, with TRBD1 matching 9 bases. Germline V gives CDR1 MNHEY, CDR2 SVGAGI. The CDR3 has 14 amino acids. V shed 4 bases, J shed 5 bases, and the junction held 5 bases outside the gene matches. CDR3: CASSLQGARETQYF. The CDR3 DNA reads TGTGCCAGCAGTTTACAGGGGGCGAGGGAGACCCAGTACTTC.

The V call is TRBV7-9, the J call TRBJ2-6; weak D call: TRBD2 (6 bases). This CDR3 is 18 amino acids long. CDR1 is SEHNR, CDR2 FQNEAQ, per germline (reference sequence). V lost 5 bases and J lost 0, with 17 bases in between. The CDR3 spells CASSPRENSRSGANVLTF. CDR3 nucleotide sequence: TGTGCCAGCAGCCCCCGGGAGAACTCCCGCTCTGGGGCCAACGTCCTGACTTTC.

This clone was seen just once. This chain uses TRBV19 with TRBJ1-1, with 8 bases identical to TRBD1. V lost 1 base, J lost 6 bases, and 1 base stayed unmatched. This CDR3 is built from 13 residues. Per germline, CDR1 LNHDA and CDR2 SQIVND (reference sequence). The CDR3 protein is CASSIGTGSEAFF. CDR3 in DNA: TGTGCCAGTAGTATAGGGACAGGGTCTGAAGCTTTCTTT.

This chain uses TRBV4-2 with TRBJ1-2; no clear D gene. The CDR3 contains 15 residues. The germline V gene encodes CDR1 LGHNA and CDR2 YNFKEQ. The ends were cut back, 1 base at V and 4 bases at J, with 13 bases in the middle. The chain's CDR3 is CASSQVGEGPYGYTF. DNA for the CDR3: TGTGCCAGCAGCCAAGTGGGAGAAGGACCCTATGGCTACACCTTC.

The chain carries TRBV20-1 and TRBJ2-5; maybe TRBD1 (6 bases). The germline gives CDR1 DFQATT, CDR2 SNEGSKA (reference sequence). Trimming stripped 3 bases from V and 0 bases from J, with 8 bases between. The CDR3 is 13 amino acids. CDR3 in amino acids: CSASQGYQETQYF. The CDR3 DNA sequence: TGCAGTGCTAGTCAGGGGTACCAAGAGACCCAGTACTTC.

The CDR3 loop reads CASRLTGRETQYF. The CDR3 region has the DNA TGTGCCAGCAGGCTGACAGGGAGGGAGACCCAGTACTTC. This sequence joins TRBV7-2 and TRBJ2-5; D is possibly TRBD1 (7 bases). The CDR3 consists of 13 residues. Trimming removed 6 bases at V and 5 bases at J, with 13 bases between. Germline loops: CDR1 SGHTA, CDR2 FQGNSA.

The chain joins TRBV5-1 to TRBJ1-1; D call uncertain. V gave up 4 bases and J gave up 0 bases, with 13 bases separating them. The CDR3 consists of 15 residues. CDR1 and CDR2 from the germline V gene are SGHRS and YFSETQ. The CDR3 reads CASSGHQTLNTEAFF. The CDR3 nucleotides read TGCGCCAGCAGCGGGCACCAGACCCTGAACACTGAAGCTTTCTTT.

The gene calls are TRBV6-2 or TRBV6-3 and TRBJ2-3, with 9 positions matching TRBD1. There are 15 residues in the CDR3. CDR1 MNHEY and CDR2 SVGEGT come from the germline V gene. V lost 6 bases to trimming and J lost 1 base; unmatched junction nucleotides: 5. The CDR3 DNA follows: TGTGCCAGCAGCCCCCGGGACAGGGGCACAGATACGCAGTATTTT. Protein: CASSPRDRGTDTQYF.

The chain uses TRBV9 and TRBJ1-3; the D gene is possibly TRBD1 (6 bases). Trimming took off 3 bases at V and 4 bases at J, with 14 bases between the two ends. Per the germline V gene, CDR1 is SGDLS and CDR2 is YYNGEE. The CDR3 sequence is 15 residues long. In DNA, the CDR3 is TGTGCCAGCAGCGCCGGACAGCTACTAGGAAACACCATATATTTT. Its translation: CASSAGQLLGNTIYF.

The sample holds a few counts of this clone. J is TRBJ2-7 and V is TRBV5-6; 8 nucleotides match TRBD1. Trimming cost V 3 bases and J 1 base; bases outside gene matches: 3. The CDR3 has 14 residues. Looked up from germline, CDR1 is SGHDT and CDR2 is YYEEEE. The CDR3 DNA is TGTGCCAGCAGCTCAACAGGGGGTTCCTACGAGCAGTACTTC. As protein: CASSSTGGSYEQYF.

The V call is TRBV7-9, the J call TRBJ1-1, with 8 bases that match TRBD1. V shed 4 bases and J 8 bases; nucleotides not matched to a gene: 3. Germline CDR1 and CDR2: SEHNR and FQNEAQ (reference sequence). The CDR3 has 12 amino acids. The CDR3 nucleotides read TGTGCCAGCAGCTCCCGACAGGGGGAAGCTTTCTTT. It is translated as CASSSRQGEAFF.

This sequence joins TRBV27 and TRBJ1-5; weak D call: TRBD1 (5 bases). The V gene's germline CDR1 is MNHEY and CDR2 SMNVEV (reference sequence). The CDR3 runs to 16 residues. Trimming took off 0 bases at V and 6 bases at J, with 15 bases between the two ends. CDR3 residues: CASSLSAGLRSQPQHF. The CDR3 coding sequence is TGTGCCAGCAGTTTATCGGCAGGGCTTCGGTCTCAGCCCCAGCATTTT.

The chain employs TRBV11-3 and TRBJ2-1; 11 nucleotides agree with TRBD2. V shed 5 bases and J 8 bases; nucleotides not matched to a gene: 11. Germline loops: CDR1 SGHNT, CDR2 YENEEA. This CDR3 is 16 amino acids long. The CDR3 bases are TGTGCCAGCAGCCCGAGGACTAGCGGGTTAGGTGATGAGCAGTTCTTC. Translating gives CASSPRTSGLGDEQFF. Full variable domain (rest looked up from reference TRBV11-3 and TRBJ2-1): EAGVVQSPRYKIIEKKQPVAFWCNPISGHNTLYWYLQNLGQGPELLIRYENEEAVDDSQLPKDRFSAERLKGVDSTLKIQPAELGDSAVYLCASSPRTSGLGDEQFFGPGTRLTVL.

The CDR3 loop is CASSIDRVSPLHF. CDR3 coding DNA: TGTGCCAGTAGTATAGATCGGGTTTCACCCCTCCACTTT. The V call is TRBV19, the J call TRBJ1-6; no clear D gene. Germline CDR1 is LNHDA and CDR2 is SQIVND (reference sequence). This CDR3 is 13 amino acids long. With 0 bases removed from V and 9 bases from J, the gap between germline ends came to 6 bases.

The V call is TRBV7-9, the J call TRBJ1-3, with D unresolved. CDR1 is SEHNR and CDR2 is FQNEAQ in the germline V gene (reference sequence). The CDR3 length is 15 residues. V was trimmed by 1 base and J by 0 bases, leaving 7 bases between them. The CDR3 region has the DNA TGTGCCAGCAGCTTAGGGGCGACCTCTGGAAACACCATATATTTT. It translates to CASSLGATSGNTIYF.

This chain joins TRBV27 and TRBJ1-2; D unresolved. The V and J ends lost 7 bases and 3 bases respectively, with 18 bases between them. CDR1 and CDR2 from the germline V gene are MNHEY and SMNVEV (reference sequence). There are 15 residues in the CDR3. For the CDR3, the DNA is TGTGCCAGCACCCCCGCCGTAGGCGGGCACTATGGCTACACCTTC. Amino acids: CASTPAVGGHYGYTF.

The rearrangement uses TRBV6-5 and TRBJ1-5; 8 bases align to TRBD1. This CDR3 spans 12 amino acids. With V trimmed by 10 bases and J by 6 bases, 5 bases remained unmatched. CDR1 MNHEY and CDR2 SVGAGI come from the germline V gene. Here the CDR3 DNA reads TGTGCCATTAGACAGGGGCTTCAGCCCCAGCATTTT. This codes for CAIRQGLQPQHF.

The V and J genes are TRBV5-6 and TRBJ1-1; 7 nucleotides line up with TRBD1. The CDR3 contains 13 residues. V lost 5 bases to trimming and J lost 10 bases; unmatched junction nucleotides: 11. The germline gives CDR1 SGHDT, CDR2 YYEEEE. In DNA form, the CDR3 reads TGTGCCAGCAGGCGGACAGGAGGCGGTGGAGCTTTCTTT. This encodes CASRRTGGGGAFF.